This T cell receptor beta chain originates from a study of T cell changes during pregnancy in multiple sclerosis. Here immunoSEQ multiplex PCR was the method, and the copy in TCRdb shows in-frame clones only, minus some. The sample has more than 85,000 clones; roughly nine tenths are singletons. The CDR3 extends over 16 amino acids. Germline CDR1 reads SGHAT; CDR2 reads FQDESV (reference sequence). V dropped 5 bases and J dropped 4; count of bases not matched to a gene: 11. The rearrangement joins TRBV11-1 to TRBJ2-3, with 8 bases that match TRBD2. The specimen was peripheral blood, collected in the second trimester of pregnancy. The clonotype comes from a female donor with multiple sclerosis, enrolled in a pregnancy study. CDR3 DNA sequence: TGTGCCAGCAGCCCCGGGGGGGGGCGTGGTGCAGATACGCAGTATTTT. Translating it yields CASSPGGGRGADTQYF.